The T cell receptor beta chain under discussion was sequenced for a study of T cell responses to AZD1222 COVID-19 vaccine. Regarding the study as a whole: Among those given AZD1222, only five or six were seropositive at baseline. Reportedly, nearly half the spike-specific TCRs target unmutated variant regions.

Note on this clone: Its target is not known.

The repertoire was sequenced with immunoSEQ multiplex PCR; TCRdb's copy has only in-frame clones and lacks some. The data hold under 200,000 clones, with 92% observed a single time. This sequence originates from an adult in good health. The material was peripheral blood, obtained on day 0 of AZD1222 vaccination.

This CDR3 is CASSTRENLNTEAFF. CDR3 nucleotide sequence: TGTGCCAGTAGTACCCGGGAAAACTTGAACACTGAAGCTTTCTTT. V and J are TRBV19 and TRBJ1-1; D unresolved. The CDR3 is 15 residues long. Trimming stripped 4 bases from V and 0 bases from J, with 12 bases between. Germline loops: CDR1 LNHDA, CDR2 SQIVND (reference sequence).